The 5 T cell receptor beta chains below all came from one sample that was sequenced in a study of shared clonotypes between healthy human individuals. This table comes from immunoSEQ multiplex PCR, and its TCRdb copy is limited to in-frame clones, with some not included. The repertoire holds about 1 million clones, with roughly 70% as singletons. Sequencing was done on a sample of memory CD4+ T cells sorted from blood. Subset: CD45RA-negative fraction. The receptor set was obtained from a man in his late teens or twenties in good health.

This clone was counted at least ten times. The CDR3 coding sequence is TGTGCCAGCAGTTACTCGATGGAGAACACTGAAGCTTTCTTT. Translated, it gives CASSYSMENTEAFF. V and J are TRBV6-6 and TRBJ1-1; D not certain. CDR1 is MNHNY, CDR2 SVGAGI, per germline (reference sequence). V gave up 0 bases and J gave up 1 base, with 6 bases separating them. The CDR3 sequence is 14 residues long.

This clone has only a few counts. This chain joins TRBV23-1 and TRBJ2-3, with a tentative D call TRBD1 (6 bases). TRBV23-1 is an open reading frame whose function is uncertain. This CDR3 contains 16 residues. V was shortened by 8 bases and J by 0 bases, with 18 bases between the two germline ends. CDR3 region: CASGRPGVTSTDTQYF. DNA for the CDR3: TGCGCCAGCGGGCGTCCAGGGGTAACAAGCACAGATACGCAGTATTTT.

The gene calls are TRBV5-1 and TRBJ1-4; 7 bases are a match to TRBD1. The CDR3 is made up of 14 amino acids. V lost 5 bases to trimming and J lost 5 bases; unmatched junction nucleotides: 6. Germline V gene sequence: CDR1 SGHRS, CDR2 YFSETQ. CDR3 amino acids: CASRTGQNNEKLFF. The CDR3, as DNA: TGCGCCAGCAGGACGGGACAGAACAATGAAAAACTGTTTTTT.

This chain joins TRBV11-2 and TRBJ2-3, with TRBD2 matching 7 bases. The CDR3 totals 17 residues. Germline CDR1 reads SGHAT; CDR2 reads FQNNGV. With 2 bases clipped from V and 3 bases from J, the junction kept 11 bases outside the gene matches. The CDR3 loop is CASSLTFGGSRTDTQYF. The CDR3 DNA is TGTGCCAGCAGCTTAACTTTCGGGGGGTCAAGGACAGATACGCAGTATTTT.

This sequence joins TRBV5-6 and TRBJ2-5; D might be TRBD2 (6 bases). TRBJ2-7 explains the end of the DNA better; the J call may be wrong. CDR3 length: 16 residues. Germline V gene sequence: CDR1 SGHDT, CDR2 YYEEEE. The DNA for the CDR3 is TGTGCCAGCAGTATGAAAGTGGGGGGATCGACCTACGAGCAGTACTTC. Amino acids: CASSMKVGGSTYEQYF.